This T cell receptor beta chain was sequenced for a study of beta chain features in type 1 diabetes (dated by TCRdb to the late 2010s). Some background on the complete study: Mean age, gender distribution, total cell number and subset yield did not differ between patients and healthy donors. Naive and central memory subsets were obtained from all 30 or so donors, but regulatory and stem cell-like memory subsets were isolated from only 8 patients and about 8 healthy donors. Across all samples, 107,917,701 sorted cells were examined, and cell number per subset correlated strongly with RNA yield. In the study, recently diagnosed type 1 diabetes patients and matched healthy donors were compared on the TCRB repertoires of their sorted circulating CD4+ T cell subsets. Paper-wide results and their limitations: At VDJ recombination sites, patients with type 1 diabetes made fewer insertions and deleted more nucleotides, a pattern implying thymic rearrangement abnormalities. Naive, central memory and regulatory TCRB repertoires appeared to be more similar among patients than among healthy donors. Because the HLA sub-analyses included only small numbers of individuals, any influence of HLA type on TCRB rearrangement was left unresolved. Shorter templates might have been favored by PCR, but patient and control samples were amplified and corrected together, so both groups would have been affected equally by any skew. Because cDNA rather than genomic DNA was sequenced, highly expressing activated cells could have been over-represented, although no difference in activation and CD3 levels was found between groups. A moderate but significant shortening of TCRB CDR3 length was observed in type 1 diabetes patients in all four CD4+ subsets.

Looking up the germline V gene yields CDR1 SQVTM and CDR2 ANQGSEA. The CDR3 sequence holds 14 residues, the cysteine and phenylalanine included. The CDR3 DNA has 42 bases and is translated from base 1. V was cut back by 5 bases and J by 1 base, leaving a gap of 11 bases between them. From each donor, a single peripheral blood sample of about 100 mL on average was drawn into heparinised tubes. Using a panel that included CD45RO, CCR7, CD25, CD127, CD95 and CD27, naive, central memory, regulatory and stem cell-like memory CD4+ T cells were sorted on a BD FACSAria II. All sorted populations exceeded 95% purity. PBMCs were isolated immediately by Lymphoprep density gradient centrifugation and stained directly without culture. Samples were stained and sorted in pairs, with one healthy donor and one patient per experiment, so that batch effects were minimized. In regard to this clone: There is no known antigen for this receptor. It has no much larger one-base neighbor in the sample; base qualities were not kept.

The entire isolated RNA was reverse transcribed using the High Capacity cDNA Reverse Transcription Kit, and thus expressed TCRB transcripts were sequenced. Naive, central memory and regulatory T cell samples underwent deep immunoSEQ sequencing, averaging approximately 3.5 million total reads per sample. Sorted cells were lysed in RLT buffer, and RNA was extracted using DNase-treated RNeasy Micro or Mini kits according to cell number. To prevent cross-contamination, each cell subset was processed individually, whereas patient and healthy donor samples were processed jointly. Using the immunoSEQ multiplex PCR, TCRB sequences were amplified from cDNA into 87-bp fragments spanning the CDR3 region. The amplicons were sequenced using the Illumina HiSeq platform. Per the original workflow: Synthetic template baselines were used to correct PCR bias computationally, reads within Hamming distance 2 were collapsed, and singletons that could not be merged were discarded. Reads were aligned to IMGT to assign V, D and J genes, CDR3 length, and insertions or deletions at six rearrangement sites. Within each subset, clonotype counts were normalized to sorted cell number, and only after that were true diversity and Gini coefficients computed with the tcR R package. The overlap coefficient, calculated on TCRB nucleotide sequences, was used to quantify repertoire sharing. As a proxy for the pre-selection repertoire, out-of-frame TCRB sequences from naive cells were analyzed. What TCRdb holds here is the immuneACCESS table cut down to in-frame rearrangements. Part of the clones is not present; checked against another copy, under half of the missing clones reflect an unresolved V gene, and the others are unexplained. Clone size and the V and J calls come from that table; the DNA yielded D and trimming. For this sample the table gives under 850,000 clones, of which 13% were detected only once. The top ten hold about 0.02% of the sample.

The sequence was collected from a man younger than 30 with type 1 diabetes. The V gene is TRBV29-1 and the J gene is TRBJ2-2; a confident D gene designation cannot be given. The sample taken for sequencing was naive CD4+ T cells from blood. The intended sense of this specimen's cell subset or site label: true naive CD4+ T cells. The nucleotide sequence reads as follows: TGCAGCGTTAGGCCAGGCCTGAACACCGGGGAGCTGTTTTTT. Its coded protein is CSVRPGLNTGELFF.